This T cell receptor beta chain was observed in a study of OX40 agonist ivuxolimab in advanced cancers. Study-level background: Averaging 60 years in age, with a range of roughly 20 to 80, the cohort was about 86% male.

Measured with immunoSEQ multiplex PCR; TCRdb has only the in-frame clones, and not every one. The data show about 30,000 clones, roughly 80% seen once. Findings and caveats of the study: On average, a greater number of expanded clones characterised CD8+ T cells relative to CD4+.

The study sampled blood at baseline, cycle 4 day 1, and cycle 7 day 1. Points on this clone: Its specificity is not known.

Germline-derived CDR1 and CDR2 are SNHLY and FYNNEI. This CDR3 is built from 14 residues. J lost 4 bases, V lost 6 bases, and 8 bases had no gene match. The rearrangement links TRBV2 to TRBJ2-7; TRBD1 agrees at 8 bases. This sequence originates from an adult with an advanced solid tumor such as melanoma, head and neck, liver or kidney cancer. The starting material was CD4+ or CD8+ T cells sorted from blood, obtained in a trial of the OX40 agonist ivuxolimab. The CDR3 here is CASSPTGATYEQYF. CDR3 bases: TGTGCCAGCAGCCCGACAGGGGCGACTTACGAGCAGTACTTC. The variable domain in full, completed from reference TRBV2 and TRBJ2-7, reads EPEVTQTPSHQVTQMGQEVILRCVPISNHLYFYWYRQILGQKVEFLVSFYNNEISEKSEIFDDQFSVERPDGSNFTLKIRSTKLEDSAMYFCASSPTGATYEQYFGPGTRLTVT.